This T cell receptor (beta chain) was captured in a study of blood T cell repertoires in COVID-19. This table comes from immunoSEQ multiplex PCR, and its TCRdb copy is limited to in-frame clones, with some not included. The repertoire holds some 240,000 clones, with 75% to 85% as singletons. J gave up 8 bases and V 4 bases, and 17 bases lay outside the gene matches. The CDR3 contains 17 residues. Germline V lookup: CDR1 SGHTS, CDR2 YDEGEE. Sequencing input: peripheral blood. The V gene is TRBV5-8, the J gene TRBJ1-4, with 7 bases aligning to TRBD1. The clonotype originates from a woman aged 55 to 70 with active or convalescent COVID-19. The CDR3 here is CASSRTKTGLPSEKLFF. Here the CDR3 DNA reads TGTGCCAGCAGCCGTACTAAGACAGGGCTCCCCAGCGAAAAACTGTTTTTT.